The clone carrying this T cell receptor (beta chain) was observed once. Its cognate antigen is unknown. A read error may be the cause here, since a much bigger clone is one base away. Semi-nested PCR with Nested Universal Primer A followed constant-region reverse priming of full-length variable regions. TCRdb reprocessed the 5' RACE reads via MiXCR and lists one record per CDR3 protein. The sample lists 35,000 to 50,000 distinct CDR3 sequences; approximately 28% were seen once. CDR3 length equals 13 residues. Germline lookup yields CDR1 MNHEY and CDR2 SVGAGI. Study findings and constraints: Tumor Treg TCRs overlapped most with tumor naive CD4+ cells.

This chain joins TRBV6-5 and TRBJ1-5; D is possibly TRBD1 (5 bases). Sequenced material: tumor-infiltrating memory CD4+ T cells sorted from the breast tumor. Subset defined: memory CD4+ T cells, CD4+CD45RO+CD25-. The sequence derives from a female donor with breast cancer. The CDR3 reads CANSYWGGQPQHF. CDR3 in DNA: TGTGCCAACAGTTACTGGGGGGGTCAGCCCCAGCATTTT.